Presented here are 19 T cell receptor beta chains from one specimen sequenced in a study of blood T cell repertoires in COVID-19. Data came from immunoSEQ multiplex PCR; TCRdb stores just in-frame clones and leaves some out. The data show a few hundred thousand clones, with around 90% seen just once and just under 0.95% held by the top ten. Sequences were obtained from peripheral blood. These receptors originate from a woman in her thirties or forties who had recovered from COVID-19.

J is TRBJ2-3 and V is TRBV7-9, with a weak D call TRBD2 (6 bases). The germline V gene has CDR1 SEHNR and CDR2 FQNEAQ (reference sequence). This CDR3 spans 14 amino acids. Trimming left V 11 bases short and J 5 bases short, with 20 bases between. The CDR3 spells CASAPTRLLDTQYF. Written as DNA, the CDR3 is TGTGCCTCTGCCCCGACTAGACTGTTAGATACGCAGTATTTT.

This chain links TRBV19 with TRBJ2-1; 10 nucleotides agree with TRBD2. Germline CDR1 and CDR2: LNHDA and SQIVND (reference sequence). Trimming removed 7 bases from V and 8 bases from J; junction bases left unmatched: 14. This CDR3 is built from 16 residues. The CDR3 here is CASMGRLAGIGDEQFF. CDR3 DNA: TGTGCCAGTATGGGGAGACTAGCGGGCATAGGAGATGAGCAGTTCTTC. The variable domain in full, completed from reference TRBV19 and TRBJ2-1, reads DGGITQSPKYLFRKEGQNVTLSCEQNLNHDAMYWYRQDPGQGLRLIYYSQIVNDFQKGDIAEGYSVSREKKESFPLTVTSAQKNPTAFYLCASMGRLAGIGDEQFFGPGTRLTVL.

The chain employs TRBV19 and TRBJ1-5; tentative D call: TRBD1 (6 bases). This CDR3 has 13 amino acids. CDR1 is LNHDA and CDR2 is SQIVND in the germline V gene (reference sequence). Trimming shortened V by 11 bases and J by 5 bases, and 16 bases separated the two germline ends. The CDR3 DNA reads TGTGCCTCCGTCAGGGGATACGATCAGCCCCAGCATTTT. Its protein is CASVRGYDQPQHF. The full variable domain, with the rest looked up from reference TRBV19 and TRBJ1-5, is DGGITQSPKYLFRKEGQNVTLSCEQNLNHDAMYWYRQDPGQGLRLIYYSQIVNDFQKGDIAEGYSVSREKKESFPLTVTSAQKNPTAFYLCASVRGYDQPQHFGDGTRLSIL.

The chain links TRBV19 to TRBJ1-2, with 7 bases identical to TRBD1. The CDR3 runs 15 residues. CDR1 is LNHDA, CDR2 SQIVND, per germline (reference sequence). The junction had 5 bases not matched to a gene; V was cut back by 0 bases and J by 4 bases. CDR3 in DNA: TGTGCCAGTAGTATAGAACAGGGGTTGGGCTATGGCTACACCTTC. Protein sequence: CASSIEQGLGYGYTF.

The chain links TRBV30 to TRBJ2-1; perhaps TRBD2 as D (5 bases). V lost 7 bases to trimming and J lost 14 bases, with 33 bases between them. Germline V gene lookup returns CDR1 GTSNPN and CDR2 SVGIG (reference sequence). CDR3 length: 16 residues. The CDR3 DNA sequence: TGTGCCTTACTACCCGCGGGCTTGACGAGTACAATGAGGAAGTTCTTC. Protein sequence: CALLPAGLTSTMRKFF.

V gene TRBV6-5 combines with J gene TRBJ2-7, with 7 bases matching TRBD2. Unmatched junction bases numbered 6, after V lost 5 bases and J lost 2 bases. The CDR3 length is 14 residues. Germline CDR1 is MNHEY and CDR2 is SVGAGI. As DNA, the CDR3 is TGTGCCAGCAGTCAGAGCGGGACCACCTACGAGCAGTACTTC. Translation: CASSQSGTTYEQYF.

This rearrangement joins TRBV6-5 to TRBJ2-3; TRBD2 might be the D (6 bases). V gave up 8 bases and J gave up 3 bases, with 15 bases separating them. Germline CDR1 reads MNHEY; CDR2 reads SVGAGI. The CDR3 covers 14 residues. In nucleotides, the CDR3 is TGTGCCAGCCGTTTGGGGGGATTGACAGATACGCAGTATTTT. Translated, it gives CASRLGGLTDTQYF.

The chain recombines TRBV29-1 with TRBJ2-3, with 7 bases aligning to TRBD2. Germline V gene lookup returns CDR1 SQVTM and CDR2 ANQGSEA. V dropped 3 bases and J dropped 2; count of bases not matched to a gene: 8. The CDR3 runs 15 residues. Here the CDR3 reads CSVDGLAVHTDTQYF. Here the CDR3 DNA reads TGCAGCGTTGACGGCCTAGCGGTCCACACAGATACGCAGTATTTT.

This sequence joins TRBV5-1 and TRBJ2-1; 11 bases agree with TRBD2. J lost 0 bases, V lost 2 bases, and 10 bases had no gene match. Germline-derived CDR1 and CDR2 are SGHRS and YFSETQ. The CDR3 spans 19 residues. This chain's CDR3 is CASSLSGLAGTYSYNEQFF. The CDR3 coding sequence is TGCGCCAGCAGCTTATCCGGACTAGCGGGCACTTACTCCTACAATGAGCAGTTCTTC.

J is TRBJ1-1 and V is TRBV5-8; D possibly corresponds to TRBD1 (5 bases). CDR3 length equals 14 residues. Per the germline V gene, CDR1 is SGHTS and CDR2 is YDEGEE. Between the trimmed V and J ends, which lost 4 bases and 3 bases, there was a span of 13 bases. The CDR3 DNA sequence: TGTGCCAGCAGCCCCGACAGCACCGACACTGAAGCTTTCTTT. Translating it yields CASSPDSTDTEAFF. The complete variable domain, with remaining parts taken from reference TRBV5-8 and TRBJ1-1, reads EAGVTQSPTHLIKTRGQQATLRCSPISGHTSVYWYQQALGLGLQFLLWYDEGEERNRGNFPPRFSGRQFPNYSSELNVNALELEDSALYLCASSPDSTDTEAFFGQGTRLTVV.

J is TRBJ2-2 and V is TRBV7-3; TRBD2 matches 9 bases. The CDR3 spans 16 residues. J gave up 4 bases and V 2 bases, and 5 bases lay outside the gene matches. Germline CDR1 reads SGHTA; CDR2 reads FQGTGA. CDR3 bases: TGTGCCAGCAGCTTAGATAGCGGGAGCGGCACCGGGGAGCTGTTTTTT. This sequence encodes CASSLDSGSGTGELFF.

The V and J genes are TRBV7-3 and TRBJ2-2; 13 positions agree with TRBD2. The CDR3 loop spans 16 amino acids. Germline CDR1 SGHTA, CDR2 FQGTGA. V was pared by 5 bases and J by 4 bases, with 4 bases of the junction left unmatched. For the CDR3, the DNA is TGTGCCAGCAGCCCCAGGACTAGCGGGGGCACCGGGGAGCTGTTTTTT. This sequence encodes CASSPRTSGGTGELFF.

The rearrangement joins TRBV19 to TRBJ1-1, with a weak D call TRBD1 (5 bases). The CDR3 length is 14 residues. Trimming took off 5 bases at V and 3 bases at J, with 13 bases between the two ends. CDR1 and CDR2 (germline): LNHDA, SQIVND (reference sequence). The CDR3 DNA is TGTGCCAGTAGTCCCGTGGAGGGGCACACTGAAGCTTTCTTT. Residues: CASSPVEGHTEAFF.

J is TRBJ1-1 and V is TRBV2; D not resolved. Germline assignment: CDR1 SNHLY and CDR2 FYNNEI. CDR3 length: 15 residues. V lost 6 bases and J 4 bases, leaving 18 bases between the germline ends. The CDR3 loop reads CASSRLTGAGTEAFF. The CDR3 nucleotides read TGTGCCAGCAGCCGCTTGACCGGCGCGGGCACTGAAGCTTTCTTT. Supplemented by reference TRBV2 and TRBJ1-1, the full variable domain reads EPEVTQTPSHQVTQMGQEVILRCVPISNHLYFYWYRQILGQKVEFLVSFYNNEISEKSEIFDDQFSVERPDGSNFTLKIRSTKLEDSAMYFCASSRLTGAGTEAFFGQGTRLTVV.

CDR3 residues: CASSVGDSNYGYTF. The CDR3 coding sequence is TGTGCCAGCAGCGTAGGAGACAGTAACTATGGCTACACCTTC. This chain links TRBV9 with TRBJ1-2, with D possibly being TRBD1 (5 bases). The CDR3 runs to 14 residues. Trimming took off 0 bases at V and 1 base at J, with 7 bases between the two ends. Germline V CDR1 and CDR2: SGDLS, YYNGEE.

The chain links TRBV5-6 to TRBJ2-5; possible D gene TRBD1, 6 bases. The CDR3 length is 14 residues. The V and J ends lost 0 bases and 3 bases respectively, with 9 bases between them. CDR1 and CDR2 from the germline V gene are SGHDT and YYEEEE. CDR3: CASSLGAGEETQYF. CDR3 nucleotide sequence: TGTGCCAGCAGCTTGGGGGCAGGGGAAGAGACCCAGTACTTC.

This chain connects TRBV2 to TRBJ2-6; D unresolved. The CDR3 runs 18 residues. Germline V gene lookup returns CDR1 SNHLY and CDR2 FYNNEI. The V gene lost 1 base and the J gene lost 0 bases, with 13 bases spanning the gap. Here the CDR3 DNA reads TGTGCCAGCAGTGAAGTAGGCAGCTCTAGCTCTGGGGCCAACGTCCTGACTTTC. Its translation: CASSEVGSSSSGANVLTF.

The chain recombines TRBV18 with TRBJ2-1, with 7 bases aligning to TRBD1. Losses at the gene ends were 1 base for V and 1 base for J; bases not matched to a gene: 1. This CDR3 has 15 amino acids. Germline loops: CDR1 KGHSH, CDR2 LQKENI. CDR3 residues: CASSPQGASYNEQFF. CDR3 sequence (DNA): TGTGCCAGCTCACCACAGGGGGCATCCTACAATGAGCAGTTCTTC.

The CDR3 here is CASSPLGQGNQPQHF. CDR3 coding DNA: TGTGCCAGCAGCCCACTGGGTCAGGGTAATCAGCCCCAGCATTTT. V is TRBV6-5 and J is TRBJ1-5; weak D call: TRBD1 (5 bases). In germline, CDR1 is MNHEY, CDR2 SVGAGI. CDR3 length equals 15 residues. Trimming took 6 bases from V and 4 from J, leaving 16 bases between them.